This TCR beta chain was retrieved from a study of OX40 agonist ivuxolimab in advanced cancers. Study information: The study enrolled dose-escalation patients with hepatocellular carcinoma, melanoma, renal cell or head and neck cancer.

Libraries were prepared by immunoSEQ multiplex PCR; TCRdb keeps only in-frame clonotypes and omits some of them. Counted here are about 64,000 clones, about 90% occurring once; the ten biggest clones make up about 5.6%. CDR3 length: 15 amino acids. Trimming took 0 bases from V and 2 from J, leaving 12 bases between them. Germline V gene data show CDR1 as SGHKS and CDR2 as YYEKEE (reference sequence). Sequencing used CD4+ or CD8+ T cells sorted from blood, obtained in a trial of the OX40 agonist ivuxolimab. The clonotype originates from an adult with an advanced solid tumor such as melanoma, head and neck, liver or kidney cancer. The chain combines TRBV5-5 with TRBJ2-7, with D possibly TRBD1 on 6 matching bases. DNA for the CDR3: TGTGCCAGCAGCTTGGAGGGGGTAACGGCCTACGAGCAGTACTTC. It encodes CASSLEGVTAYEQYF.